This TCR beta chain was retrieved from a study of OX40 agonist ivuxolimab in advanced cancers. Study-level background: Patients received intravenous ivuxolimab every 2 weeks at 0.01 to 10 mg/kg. Antecedent anti-PD-1, anti-PD-L1 or anti-CTLA-4 therapy was permissible, with 30% to 50% having received some.

The germline V and J ends were trimmed by 3 bases and 5 bases, with 19 bases remaining between them. This CDR3 is built from 17 residues. Per the germline V gene, CDR1 is SGHVS and CDR2 is FQNEAQ. Produced via immunoSEQ multiplex PCR; TCRdb's table is partial and in-frame only. The sample contains tens of thousands of clones, 85% to 90% of which appear only once. The chain recombines TRBV7-8 with TRBJ2-2, with D possibly TRBD2 on 6 matching bases. This receptor was taken from an adult with an advanced solid tumor such as melanoma, head and neck, liver or kidney cancer. The sample was CD4+ or CD8+ T cells sorted from blood, taken in a trial of the OX40 agonist ivuxolimab. The chain's CDR3 is CASSFGQGIRGTGELFF. The DNA for the CDR3 is TGTGCCAGCAGCTTCGGGCAGGGAATCCGGGGGACCGGGGAGCTGTTTTTT. Full variable domain (outside the CDR3, taken from reference TRBV7-8 and TRBJ2-2): GAGVSQSPRYKVAKRGQDVALRCDPISGHVSLFWYQQALGQGPEFLTYFQNEAQLDKSGLPSDRFFAERPEGSVSTLKIQRTQQEDSAVYLCASSFGQGIRGTGELFFGEGSRLTVL.